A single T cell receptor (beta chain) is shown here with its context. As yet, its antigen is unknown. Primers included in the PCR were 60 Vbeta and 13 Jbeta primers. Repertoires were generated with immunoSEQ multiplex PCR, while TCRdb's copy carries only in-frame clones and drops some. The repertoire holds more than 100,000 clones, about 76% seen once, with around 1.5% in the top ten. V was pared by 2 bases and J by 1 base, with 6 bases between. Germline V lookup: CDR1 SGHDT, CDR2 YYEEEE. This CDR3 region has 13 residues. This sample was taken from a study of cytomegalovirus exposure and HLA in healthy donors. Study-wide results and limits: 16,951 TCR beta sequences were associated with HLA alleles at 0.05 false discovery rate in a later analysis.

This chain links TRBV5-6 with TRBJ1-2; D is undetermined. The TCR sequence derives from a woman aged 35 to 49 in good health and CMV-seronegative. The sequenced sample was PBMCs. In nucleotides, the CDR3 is TGTGCCAGCAGCTTCCCGTTTAACTATGGCTACACCTTC. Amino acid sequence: CASSFPFNYGYTF.